The 2 T cell receptor beta chains reported below all come from one sample, sequenced in a study of T-cell reconstitution after alpha-beta-depleted transplantation in children. Unique molecular identifiers were used in preparing the TCRbeta library. TCRdb ran MiXCR on the PCR reads and lists one entry per CDR3 protein. The sample yields tens of thousands of distinct CDR3 sequences, 4.9% seen once. Source: PBMCs, mostly from graft donor cells, taken 180 days after TCRalphabeta/CD19-depleted stem cell transplant. Receptor source: a boy under three years old who had a stem cell transplant for acute myeloid leukemia, so the T cells may come from the graft donor.

In its sample, this clonotype was seen many times. The chain combines TRBV7-9 with TRBJ2-2; D is tentatively TRBD1 or TRBD2 (5 bases each). The V gene lost 5 bases and the J gene lost 6 bases, with 10 bases spanning the gap. This CDR3 region has 13 residues. CDR1 is SEHNR and CDR2 is FQNEAQ in the germline V gene (reference sequence). CDR3 residues: CASSPRDAGELFF. The DNA of the CDR3 is TGTGCCAGCAGCCCACGGGACGCCGGGGAGCTGTTTTTT.

This clonotype was recorded at least ten times. V is TRBV20-1 and J is TRBJ2-3; 7 nucleotides agree with TRBD2. The V segment lost 2 bases and the J segment 0 bases; nucleotides outside the gene matches: 8. The germline gives CDR1 DFQATT, CDR2 SNEGSKA (reference sequence). The CDR3 totals 16 residues. CDR3 sequence (DNA): TGCAGTGCTAGAAGCGGGACTCAAACAAGCACAGATACGCAGTATTTT. Amino acid sequence: CSARSGTQTSTDTQYF.